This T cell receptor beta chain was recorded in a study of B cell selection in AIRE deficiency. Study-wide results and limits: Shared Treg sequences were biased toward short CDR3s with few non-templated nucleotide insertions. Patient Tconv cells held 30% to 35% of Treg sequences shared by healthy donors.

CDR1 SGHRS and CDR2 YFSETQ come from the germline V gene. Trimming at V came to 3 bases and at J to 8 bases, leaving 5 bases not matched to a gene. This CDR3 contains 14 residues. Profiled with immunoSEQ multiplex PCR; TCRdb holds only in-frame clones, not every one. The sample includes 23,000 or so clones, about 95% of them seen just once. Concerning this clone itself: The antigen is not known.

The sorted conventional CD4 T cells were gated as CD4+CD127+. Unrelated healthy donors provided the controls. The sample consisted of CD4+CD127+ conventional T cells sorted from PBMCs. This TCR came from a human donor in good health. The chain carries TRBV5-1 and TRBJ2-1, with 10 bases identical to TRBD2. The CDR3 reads CASSSRLAGDEQFF. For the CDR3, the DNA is TGCGCCAGCAGCTCAAGACTAGCGGGTGATGAGCAGTTCTTC.